A selection of T cell receptor beta chains follows, all from one sample in a study of monozygotic twins with inflammatory bowel disease. Reanalyzing the 5' RACE reads, TCRdb keeps one entry per CDR3 protein, without DNA. Its clone listing holds around 230,000 distinct CDR3 sequences. The sample taken for sequencing was blood. The receptors derive from a human donor with ulcerative colitis or Crohn's disease, or a healthy co-twin of an affected twin (not recorded which). CDR3s include the opening cysteine and the closing phenylalanine or tryptophan.

len,j_gene,v_gene,CDR3aa
12,TRBJ2-5,TRBV2,CASRLIQETQYF
19,TRBJ2-2,TRBV6-4,CASRTGTSGGAANTGELFF
13,TRBJ1-1,TRBV19,CASRPEGNTEAFF
15,TRBJ2-5,TRBV12-3/TRBV12-4,CASKTSGVWGETQYF
14,TRBJ1-1,TRBV7-9,CASSLGTSVPEAFF
14,TRBJ2-4,TRBV7-2,CASSLSGAGYIQYF
16,TRBJ1-5,TRBV4-1,CASSQFLGGNNQPQHF
16,TRBJ2-3,TRBV27,CASSFIGGESTDTQYF
16,TRBJ2-3,TRBV19,CASTPRGDTSTDTQYF
18,TRBJ1-5,TRBV18,CASSPTSLTGGVNQPQHF
14,TRBJ2-7,TRBV7-8,CASSSWTGNYEQYF
15,TRBJ1-4,TRBV4-1,CASSHPGQATEKLFF
13,TRBJ1-2,TRBV24-1,CATSDLGGRGYTF
14,TRBJ2-1,TRBV5-6,CASSLAGAYNEQFF
12,TRBJ1-1,TRBV5-1,CASSLDNTEAFF
13,TRBJ2-4,TRBV3-1,CASSPSGQDIQYF
14,TRBJ1-2,TRBV5-1,CASSLGRGPYGYTF
18,TRBJ1-4,TRBV5-1,CASSAAGGITATNEKLFF
13,TRBJ2-1,TRBV29-1,CSVVSDRDNEQFF
16,TRBJ1-6,TRBV27,CASSPVHPGGISPLHF
14,TRBJ2-5,TRBV12-3/TRBV12-4,CASSLSGRRETQYF
17,TRBJ1-1,TRBV12-3/TRBV12-4,CASSRDRGFVMNTEAFF
14,TRBJ2-5,TRBV11-2,CASSSPGLLETQYF
14,TRBJ2-7,TRBV20-1,CSARDPVQPYEQYF
14,TRBJ2-1,TRBV12-3/TRBV12-4,CASSLGLHVNEQFF
15,TRBJ2-1,TRBV3-1,CASSTTSVGYNEQFF
14,TRBJ2-3,TRBV19,CASHSGPNTDTQYF
18,TRBJ1-1,TRBV5-1,CASSREPGQGFRNTEAFF
13,TRBJ1-5,TRBV20-1,CSAQAGAIQPQHF
13,TRBJ2-7,TRBV12-3/TRBV12-4,CASSLYTAGEQYF
14,TRBJ2-5,TRBV7-9,CASSKDRNQETQYF
15,TRBJ2-5,TRBV15,CATSNPQGPQETQYF
12,TRBJ1-2,TRBV12-3/TRBV12-4,CASSFEFYGYTF
14,TRBJ2-7,TRBV27,CASSLSIGRGEQYF
15,TRBJ2-7,TRBV3-1,CASSPLGQGAYEQYF
12,TRBJ2-7,TRBV7-2,CASSKRENEQYF
13,TRBJ1-1,TRBV27,CASSPQMNAEAFF
15,TRBJ2-1,TRBV18,CASSPTSGGVNEQFF
17,TRBJ1-5,TRBV4-1,CASSQGLGQGFIQPQHF
14,TRBJ1-4,TRBV5-1,CASSPQGAGEKLFF
13,TRBJ1-2,TRBV5-8,CASWGVRSDGYTF
15,TRBJ1-4,TRBV3-1,CASSHRRGPNEKLFF
14,TRBJ1-2,TRBV20-1,CSASTGTAIYGYTF
18,TRBJ1-3,TRBV7-8,CASSLPTRAAGSGNTIYF
15,TRBJ1-2,TRBV7-2,CASQQGQGLGYGYTF